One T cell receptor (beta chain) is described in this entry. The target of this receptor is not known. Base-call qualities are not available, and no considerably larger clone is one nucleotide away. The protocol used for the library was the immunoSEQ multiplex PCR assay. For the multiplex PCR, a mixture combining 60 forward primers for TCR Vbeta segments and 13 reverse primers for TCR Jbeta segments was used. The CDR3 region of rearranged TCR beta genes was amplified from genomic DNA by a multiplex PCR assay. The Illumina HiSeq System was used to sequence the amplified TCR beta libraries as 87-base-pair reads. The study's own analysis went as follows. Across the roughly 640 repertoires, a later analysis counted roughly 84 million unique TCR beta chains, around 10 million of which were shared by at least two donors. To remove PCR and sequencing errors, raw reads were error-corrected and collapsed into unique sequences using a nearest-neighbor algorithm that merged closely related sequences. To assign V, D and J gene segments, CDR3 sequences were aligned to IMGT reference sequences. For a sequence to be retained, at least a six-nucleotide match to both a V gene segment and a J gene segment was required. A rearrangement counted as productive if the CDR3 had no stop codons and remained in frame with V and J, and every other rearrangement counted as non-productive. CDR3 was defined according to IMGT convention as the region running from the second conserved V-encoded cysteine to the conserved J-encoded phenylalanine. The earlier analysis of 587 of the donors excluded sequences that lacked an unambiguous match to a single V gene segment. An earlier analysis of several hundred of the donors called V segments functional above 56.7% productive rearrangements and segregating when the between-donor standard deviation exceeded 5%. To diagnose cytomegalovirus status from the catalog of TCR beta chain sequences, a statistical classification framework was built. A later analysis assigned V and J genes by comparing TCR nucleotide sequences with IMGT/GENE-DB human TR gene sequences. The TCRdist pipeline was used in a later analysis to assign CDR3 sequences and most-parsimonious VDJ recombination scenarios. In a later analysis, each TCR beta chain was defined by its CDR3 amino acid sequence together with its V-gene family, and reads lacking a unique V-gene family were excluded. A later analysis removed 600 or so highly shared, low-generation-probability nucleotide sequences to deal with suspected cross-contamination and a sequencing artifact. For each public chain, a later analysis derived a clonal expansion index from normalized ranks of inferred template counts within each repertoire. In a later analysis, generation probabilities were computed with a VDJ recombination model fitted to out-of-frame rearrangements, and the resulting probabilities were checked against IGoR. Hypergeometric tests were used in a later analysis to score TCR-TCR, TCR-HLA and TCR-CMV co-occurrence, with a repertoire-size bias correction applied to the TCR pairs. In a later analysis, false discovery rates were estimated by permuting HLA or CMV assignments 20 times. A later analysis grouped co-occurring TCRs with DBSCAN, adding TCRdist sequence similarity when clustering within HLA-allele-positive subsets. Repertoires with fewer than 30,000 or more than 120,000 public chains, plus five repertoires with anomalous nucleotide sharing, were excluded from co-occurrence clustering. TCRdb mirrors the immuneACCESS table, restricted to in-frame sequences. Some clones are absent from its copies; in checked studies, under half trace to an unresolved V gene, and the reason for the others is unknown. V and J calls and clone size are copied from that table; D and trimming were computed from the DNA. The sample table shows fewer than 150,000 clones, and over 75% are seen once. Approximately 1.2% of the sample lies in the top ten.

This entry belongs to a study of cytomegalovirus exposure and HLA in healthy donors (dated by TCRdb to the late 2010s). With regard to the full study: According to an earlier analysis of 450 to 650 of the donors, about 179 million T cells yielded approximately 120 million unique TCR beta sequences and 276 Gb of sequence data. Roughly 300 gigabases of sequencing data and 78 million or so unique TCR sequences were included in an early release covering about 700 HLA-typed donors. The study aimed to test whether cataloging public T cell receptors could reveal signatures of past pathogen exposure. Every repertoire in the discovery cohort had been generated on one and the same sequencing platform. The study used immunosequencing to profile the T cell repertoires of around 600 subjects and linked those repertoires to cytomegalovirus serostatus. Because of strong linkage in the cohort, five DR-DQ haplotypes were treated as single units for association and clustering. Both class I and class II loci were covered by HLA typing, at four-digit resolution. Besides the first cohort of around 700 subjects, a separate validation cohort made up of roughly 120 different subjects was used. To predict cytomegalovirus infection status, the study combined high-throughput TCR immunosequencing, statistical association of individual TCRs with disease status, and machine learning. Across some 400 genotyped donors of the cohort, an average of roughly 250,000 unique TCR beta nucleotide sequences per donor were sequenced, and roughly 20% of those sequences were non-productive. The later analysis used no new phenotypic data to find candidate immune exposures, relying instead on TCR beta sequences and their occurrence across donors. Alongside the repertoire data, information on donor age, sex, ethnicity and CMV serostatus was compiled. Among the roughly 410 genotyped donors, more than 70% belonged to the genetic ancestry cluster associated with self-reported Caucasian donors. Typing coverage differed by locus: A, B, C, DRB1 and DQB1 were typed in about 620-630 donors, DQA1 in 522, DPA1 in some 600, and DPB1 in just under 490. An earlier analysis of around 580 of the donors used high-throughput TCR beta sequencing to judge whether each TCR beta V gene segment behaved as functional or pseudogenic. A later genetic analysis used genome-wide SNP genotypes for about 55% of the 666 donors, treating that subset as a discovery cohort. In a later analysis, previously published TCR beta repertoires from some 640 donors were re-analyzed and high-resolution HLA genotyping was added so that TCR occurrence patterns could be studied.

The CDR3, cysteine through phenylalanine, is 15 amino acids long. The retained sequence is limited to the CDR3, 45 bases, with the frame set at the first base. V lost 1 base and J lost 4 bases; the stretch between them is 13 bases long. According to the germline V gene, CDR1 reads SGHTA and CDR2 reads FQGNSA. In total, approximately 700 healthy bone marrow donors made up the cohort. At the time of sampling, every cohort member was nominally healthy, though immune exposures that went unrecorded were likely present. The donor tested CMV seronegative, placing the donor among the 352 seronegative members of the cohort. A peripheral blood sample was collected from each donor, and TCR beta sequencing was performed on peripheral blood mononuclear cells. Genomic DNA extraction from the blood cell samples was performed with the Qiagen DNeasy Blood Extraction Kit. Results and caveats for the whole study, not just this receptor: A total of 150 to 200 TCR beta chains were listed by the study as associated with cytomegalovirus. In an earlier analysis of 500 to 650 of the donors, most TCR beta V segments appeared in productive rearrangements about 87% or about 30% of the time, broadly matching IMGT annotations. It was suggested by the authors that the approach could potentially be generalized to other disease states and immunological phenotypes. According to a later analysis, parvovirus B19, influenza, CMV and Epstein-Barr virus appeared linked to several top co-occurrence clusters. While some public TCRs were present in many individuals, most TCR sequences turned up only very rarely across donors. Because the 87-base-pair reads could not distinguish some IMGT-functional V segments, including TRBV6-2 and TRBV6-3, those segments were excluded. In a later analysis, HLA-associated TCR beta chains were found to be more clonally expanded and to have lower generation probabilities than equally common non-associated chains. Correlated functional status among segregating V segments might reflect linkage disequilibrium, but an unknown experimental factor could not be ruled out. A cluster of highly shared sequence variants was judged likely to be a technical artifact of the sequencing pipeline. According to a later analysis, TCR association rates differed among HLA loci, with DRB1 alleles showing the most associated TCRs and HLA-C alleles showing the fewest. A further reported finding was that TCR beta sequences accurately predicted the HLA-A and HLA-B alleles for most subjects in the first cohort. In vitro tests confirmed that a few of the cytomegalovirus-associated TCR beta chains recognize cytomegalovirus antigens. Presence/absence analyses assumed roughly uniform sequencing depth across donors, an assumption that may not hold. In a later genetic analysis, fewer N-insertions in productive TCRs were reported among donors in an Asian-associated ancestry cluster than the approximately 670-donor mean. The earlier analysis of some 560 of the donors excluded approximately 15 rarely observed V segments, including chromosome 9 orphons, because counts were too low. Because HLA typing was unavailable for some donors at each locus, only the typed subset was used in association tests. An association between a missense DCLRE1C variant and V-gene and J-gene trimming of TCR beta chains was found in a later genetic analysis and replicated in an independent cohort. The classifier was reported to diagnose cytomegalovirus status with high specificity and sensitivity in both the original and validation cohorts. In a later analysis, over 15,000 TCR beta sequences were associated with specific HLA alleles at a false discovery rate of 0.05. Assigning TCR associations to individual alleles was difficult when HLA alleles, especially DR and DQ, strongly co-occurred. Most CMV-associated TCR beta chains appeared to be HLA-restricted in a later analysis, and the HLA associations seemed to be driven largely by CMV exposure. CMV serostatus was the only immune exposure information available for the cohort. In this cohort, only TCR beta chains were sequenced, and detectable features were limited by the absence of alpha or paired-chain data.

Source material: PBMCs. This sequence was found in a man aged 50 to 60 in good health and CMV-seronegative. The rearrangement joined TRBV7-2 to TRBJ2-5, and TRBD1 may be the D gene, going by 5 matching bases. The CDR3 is CASSLGSGRSETQYF. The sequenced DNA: TGTGCCAGCAGCTTAGGGTCAGGGCGGTCAGAGACCCAGTACTTC.